These 18 T cell receptor beta chains were sequenced from one sample in a study of cytomegalovirus exposure and HLA in healthy donors. A multiplex PCR was run with 60 Vbeta primers and 13 Jbeta primers. Sequencing was performed with immunoSEQ multiplex PCR; in TCRdb, only in-frame clones are kept and a portion is missing. The table has 50,000 to 70,000 clones, about 83% seen once. Sequencing input: PBMCs. These TCRs come from a human donor in good health.

The chain uses TRBV11-2 and TRBJ2-1; 13 bases map to TRBD2. Trimming at V came to 6 bases and at J to 7 bases, leaving 12 bases not matched to a gene. Germline CDR1 SGHAT, CDR2 FQNNGV. CDR3 length: 17 residues. The CDR3 region is CASSYRFTSGRENEQFF. In DNA, the CDR3 is TGTGCCAGCAGTTATAGGTTTACTAGCGGGAGGGAGAATGAGCAGTTCTTC.

Only one count was recorded for this clone. The V call is TRBV4-2, the J call TRBJ1-2; D remains unclear. In germline, CDR1 is LGHNA, CDR2 YNFKEQ. Trimming took 4 bases from V and 4 from J, leaving 10 bases between them. The length of the CDR3 is 13 residues. The CDR3 spells CASSRDRSYGYTF. As DNA, the CDR3 is TGTGCCAGCAGCCGAGACCGGAGCTATGGCTACACCTTC.

The chain uses TRBV27 and TRBJ1-1; D is perhaps TRBD1 (6 bases). The CDR3 spans 15 residues. The germline gives CDR1 MNHEY, CDR2 SMNVEV (reference sequence). Trimming shortened V by 6 bases and J by 6 bases, and 20 bases separated the two germline ends. The DNA of the CDR3 is TGTGCCAGCAGACCAACAGGGACGGCGTTGGCTGAAGCTTTCTTT. Its protein product is CASRPTGTALAEAFF.

The J gene is TRBJ2-1, the V gene TRBV16; no definite D call. There are 13 residues in the CDR3. CDR1 is KGHSY and CDR2 is FQNENV in the germline V gene. The V end was cut by 3 bases, the J end by 7 bases, with 10 bases between. CDR3 nucleotides: TGTGCCAGCAGCCAGGCCCTTGTGAATGAGCAGTTCTTC. This sequence encodes CASSQALVNEQFF.

This clone appeared once. The chain recombines TRBV6-1 with TRBJ2-7; D possibly corresponds to TRBD1 (6 bases). V was shortened by 8 bases and J by 4 bases, with 9 bases between the two germline ends. Germline V lookup: CDR1 MNHNS, CDR2 SASEGT. The CDR3 runs to 11 residues. The DNA for the CDR3 is TGTGCCAGCTACAGGGTTTACGAGCAGTACTTC. This codes for CASYRVYEQYF.

The chain is built from TRBV10-1 and TRBJ1-2; D ambiguous. In germline, CDR1 is WNHNN, CDR2 SYGVQD (reference sequence). The CDR3 runs to 13 residues. V was pared by 3 bases and J by 3 bases, with 8 bases between. DNA for the CDR3: TGCGCCAGCAGTGAAGGAGCATACTATGGCTACACCTTC. This codes for CASSEGAYYGYTF.

This clone was detected only a few times. V is TRBV7-2 and J is TRBJ1-5; 9 bases match TRBD1. This CDR3 has 14 residues. Germline V gene lookup returns CDR1 SGHTA and CDR2 FQGNSA. The J segment lost 7 bases and the V segment lost 5 bases, leaving 6 bases of the junction unmatched. The CDR3 spells CASSPGTGRQPQHF. The CDR3 DNA reads TGTGCCAGCAGCCCGGGGACAGGGAGGCAGCCCCAGCATTTT.

This sequence joins TRBV18 and TRBJ2-3, with 7 bases identical to TRBD2. Germline CDR1 reads KGHSH; CDR2 reads LQKENI. The CDR3 length is 14 residues. Trimming removed 7 bases from V and 4 bases from J; junction bases left unmatched: 8. DNA of the CDR3: TGTGCCAGCTTCCCGGGGGGAGGGCCAGATACGCAGTATTTT. It codes for CASFPGGGPDTQYF.

The sample holds a few counts of this clone. The chain links TRBV5-6 to TRBJ2-5; D possibly corresponds to TRBD2 (5 bases). Per germline, CDR1 SGHDT and CDR2 YYEEEE. V dropped 3 bases and J dropped 2 bases, with 8 bases sitting between them. The CDR3 spans 13 residues. The CDR3 here is CASSWPGQETQYF. In DNA form, the CDR3 reads TGTGCCAGCAGCTGGCCGGGACAAGAGACCCAGTACTTC.

The chain recombines TRBV5-6 with TRBJ1-2; 10 bases align to TRBD1. Germline V lookup: CDR1 SGHDT, CDR2 YYEEEE. The CDR3 is 13 residues long. J lost 4 bases, V lost 5 bases, and 2 bases had no gene match. The CDR3 protein is CASRTGGGYGYTF. The CDR3 DNA reads as TGTGCCAGCAGGACAGGGGGCGGCTATGGCTACACCTTC. Drawing the rest from reference TRBV5-6 and TRBJ1-2, the complete variable domain is DAGVTQSPTHLIKTRGQQVTLRCSPKSGHDTVSWYQQALGQGPQFIFQYYEEEERQRGNFPDRFSGHQFPNYSSELNVNALLLGDSALYLCASRTGGGYGYTFGSGTRLTVV.

The rearrangement joins TRBV7-9 to TRBJ2-1; a possible D gene is TRBD2 (6 bases). Germline-derived CDR1 and CDR2 are SEHNR and FQNEAQ (reference sequence). The CDR3 totals 16 residues. The germline V and J ends were trimmed by 4 bases and 7 bases, with 20 bases remaining between them. The CDR3 nucleotides are TGTGCCAGCAGCTCCTTAGGCACGGGAGCTCGAAATGAGCAGTTCTTC. Protein sequence: CASSSLGTGARNEQFF.

This clone came up a few times. The V and J genes are TRBV2 and TRBJ2-3, with 10 bases matching TRBD1. The trim removed 6 bases at V and 6 bases at J, leaving 0 bases unmatched. Germline V CDR1 and CDR2: SNHLY, FYNNEI. The CDR3 sequence is 12 residues long. CDR3 protein: CASRTGGDTQYF. DNA of the CDR3: TGTGCCAGCAGGACAGGGGGCGATACGCAGTATTTT. Drawing the rest from reference TRBV2 and TRBJ2-3, the complete variable domain is EPEVTQTPSHQVTQMGQEVILRCVPISNHLYFYWYRQILGQKVEFLVSFYNNEISEKSEIFDDQFSVERPDGSNFTLKIRSTKLEDSAMYFCASRTGGDTQYFGPGTRLTVL.

V and J are TRBV7-9 and TRBJ2-5, with TRBD1 matching 7 bases. The end of the DNA fits TRBJ2-7 better, so the J call may be wrong. The germline CDR1 and CDR2 sequences are SEHNR and FQNEAQ (reference sequence). The CDR3 has 14 residues. The CDR3 spells CASSLGGGSDEQYF. The CDR3 DNA sequence: TGTGCCAGCAGCTTAGGAGGGGGCAGCGACGAGCAGTACTTC.

The chain uses TRBV6-6 and TRBJ1-6; TRBD1 matches 8 bases. There are 14 residues in the CDR3. Germline CDR1 MNHNY, CDR2 SVGAGI (reference sequence). V dropped 7 bases and J dropped 14; count of bases not matched to a gene: 13. The CDR3 sequence: CASTERDRPRTLHF. The CDR3, as DNA: TGTGCCAGCACCGAGCGGGACAGGCCTCGTACCCTCCACTTT.

The J gene is TRBJ1-1, the V gene TRBV28; tentative D call: TRBD1 (6 bases). Trimming left V 3 bases short and J 4 bases short, with 9 bases between. Germline values: CDR1 MDHEN, CDR2 SYDVKM. CDR3 length: 13 residues. The CDR3 DNA is TGTGCCAGCAGTTTTTCAGGGGTCACTGAAGCTTTCTTT. Translated, it gives CASSFSGVTEAFF.

Here the CDR3 DNA reads TGTGCCATCAGTGCTGGGGGGGGTCCAGCTCATACCCGCACAGATACGCAGTATTTT. Its protein product is CAISAGGGPAHTRTDTQYF. The V gene is TRBV10-3, the J gene TRBJ2-3; 7 nucleotides align to TRBD2. Trimming cost V 4 bases and J 1 base; bases outside gene matches: 17. CDR1 is ENHRY and CDR2 is SYGVKD in the germline V gene. The CDR3 contains 19 residues.

The CDR3 loop reads CAWGHAGFGELFF. DNA of the CDR3: TGTGCCTGGGGGCACGCAGGGTTCGGGGAGCTGTTTTTT. This sequence joins TRBV30 and TRBJ2-2, with D possibly TRBD1 on 5 matching bases. Trimming removed 5 bases at V and 7 bases at J, with 14 bases between. The length of the CDR3 is 13 residues. CDR1 and CDR2 from the germline V gene are GTSNPN and SVGIG (reference sequence). Supplemented by reference TRBV30 and TRBJ2-2, the full variable domain reads SQTIHQWPATLVQPVGSPLSLECTVEGTSNPNLYWYRQAAGRGLQLLFYSVGIGQISSEVPQNLSASRPQDRQFILSSKKLLLSDSGFYLCAWGHAGFGELFFGEGSRLTVL.

The V and J genes are TRBV11-2 and TRBJ1-1, with 7 positions matching TRBD1. Per germline, CDR1 SGHAT and CDR2 FQNNGV. The CDR3 length is 15 residues. Germline trimming cut 6 bases from V and 5 bases from J; bases unmatched to any gene: 12. The CDR3 reads CASRYRIDRDTEAFF. The CDR3 coding sequence is TGTGCCAGCAGATACCGGATAGACAGGGATACTGAAGCTTTCTTT.